These 27 T cell receptor beta chains came from one sample sequenced in a study of blood T cell repertoires in COVID-19 (dated by TCRdb to the early 2020s). The library was obtained by the immunoSEQ multiplex PCR assay. Held by TCRdb, this immuneACCESS table contains in-frame sequences only and omits some clones. Under half of the omission traces to an unresolved V gene where checked; the cause of the rest is unknown. A total of fewer than 130,000 clones appear in this sample, 75% to 90% of them only once. The ten largest clonotypes hold roughly 32% of the sample. The specimen was peripheral blood. These receptors originate from a woman older than 75 with acute or convalescent COVID-19.

The rearrangement links TRBV7-8 to TRBJ2-2, with D tentatively TRBD1 (6 bases). Germline CDR1 SGHVS, CDR2 FQNEAQ. The CDR3 loop spans 16 amino acids. Trimming shortened V by 0 bases and J by 2 bases, and 10 bases separated the two germline ends. The CDR3 DNA sequence: TGTGCCAGCAGCTTAGCTGGACAGCTTAACACCGGGGAGCTGTTTTTT. Translated, it gives CASSLAGQLNTGELFF.

V and J are TRBV7-2 and TRBJ2-5; the match to TRBD2 covers 11 bases. Germline V gene data show CDR1 as SGHTA and CDR2 as FQGNSA. The CDR3 consists of 16 residues. After removal of 3 bases from V and 1 base from J, the junction contained 4 bases not matched to a gene. The DNA for the CDR3 is TGTGCCAGCAGCTTGTGGCTAGCGGGGGGCCAAGAGACCCAGTACTTC. This codes for CASSLWLAGGQETQYF. Using reference TRBV7-2 and TRBJ2-5 for the parts outside the CDR3, the full variable domain is GAGVSQSPSNKVTEKGKDVELRCDPISGHTALYWYRQSLGQGLEFLIYFQGNSAPDKSGLPSDRFSAERTGGSVSTLTIQRTQQEDSAVYLCASSLWLAGGQETQYFGPGTRLLVL.

This clone occurred once. The CDR3 protein is CASSPGATGELFF. The DNA for the CDR3 is TGTGCCAGCTCACCAGGGGCCACCGGGGAGCTGTTTTTT. This sequence joins TRBV18 and TRBJ2-2; D might be TRBD1 (5 bases). Germline loops: CDR1 KGHSH, CDR2 LQKENI. This CDR3 spans 13 amino acids. Between the trimmed V and J ends, which lost 2 bases and 4 bases, there was a span of 5 bases.

The rearrangement joins TRBV24-1 to TRBJ2-3; possibly TRBD2 for D (5 bases). Germline loops: CDR1 KGHDR, CDR2 SFDVKD. Trimming removed 7 bases from V and 5 bases from J, with 12 bases in between. The CDR3 contains 13 residues. CDR3 protein: CATRKEGGDTQYF. The DNA for the CDR3 is TGTGCCACCAGGAAGGAAGGAGGAGATACGCAGTATTTT.

V usage is TRBV27 and J usage is TRBJ1-2; 9 bases are a match to TRBD1. Germline CDR1 MNHEY, CDR2 SMNVEV (reference sequence). The CDR3 spans 16 residues. Trimming took 4 bases from V and 7 from J; bases not matched to a gene: 13. CDR3 amino acids: CASSSLPGQGLRGYTF. The CDR3 region has the DNA TGTGCCAGCAGTTCCCTACCGGGACAGGGTCTTCGTGGCTACACCTTC.

This clone occurred a few times. V is TRBV7-2 and J is TRBJ2-7; TRBD1 matches 11 bases. Per germline, CDR1 SGHTA and CDR2 FQGNSA. The CDR3 is made up of 16 amino acids. V dropped 6 bases and J dropped 4; count of bases not matched to a gene: 11. CDR3 in amino acids: CASRPTGGQGGYEQYF. The CDR3 nucleotides read TGTGCCAGCAGACCAACTGGGGGACAGGGGGGATACGAGCAGTACTTC.

V is TRBV21-1 and J is TRBJ2-7; TRBD1 reflects the table's D call only, with no check against the DNA. TRBV21-1 is a known pseudogene. This CDR3 comprises 13 residues. CDR3 coding DNA: TGTGCCAGCACTCAAGGGGGCCCCTACGAGCAGTACTTC. The encoded protein is CASTQGGPYEQYF.

The gene calls are TRBV24-1 and TRBJ2-2; D perhaps matches TRBD2 (6 bases). Trimming cost V 4 bases and J 6 bases, with 11 bases left between them. CDR1 is KGHDR and CDR2 is SFDVKD in the germline V gene. The length of the CDR3 is 14 residues. The CDR3 protein is CATSEAREAGELFF. CDR3 DNA: TGTGCCACCAGTGAGGCCAGGGAGGCCGGGGAGCTGTTTTTT.

The chain employs TRBV11-3 and TRBJ2-3; 9 nucleotides match TRBD1. This CDR3 is 16 amino acids long. Germline trimming cut 1 base from V and 1 base from J; bases unmatched to any gene: 3. Germline lookup yields CDR1 SGHNT and CDR2 YENEEA. CDR3 residues: CASSLGTGEGTDTQYF. The CDR3 region has the DNA TGTGCCAGCAGCTTAGGGACAGGGGAGGGCACAGATACGCAGTATTTT.

The chain employs TRBV27 and TRBJ1-6; D is ambiguous. CDR3 length: 14 residues. V was cut by 6 bases and J by 7 bases, with 13 bases left in between. Germline V gives CDR1 MNHEY, CDR2 SMNVEV (reference sequence). CDR3 DNA sequence: TGTGCCAGCAGAACAGCCCCGGGGAATTCACCCCTCCACTTT. It yields the protein CASRTAPGNSPLHF.

This clone showed up many times. V and J are TRBV28 and TRBJ1-3; TRBD1 is a possible D gene (6 bases). The CDR3 spans 13 residues. Germline values: CDR1 MDHEN, CDR2 SYDVKM. V shed 6 bases and J shed 2 bases, with 8 bases lying between them. CDR3 loop: CASRRDTGNTIYF. The CDR3 DNA follows: TGTGCCAGCAGAAGGGACACTGGAAACACCATATATTTT.

This clone appeared once. The CDR3, as DNA: TGTGCCAGCAGTTTCCGGGGACTAGCTACTAATGAGCAGTTCTTC. The encoded protein is CASSFRGLATNEQFF. The V gene is TRBV6-2 or TRBV6-3, the J gene TRBJ2-1; 9 positions match TRBD2. Germline V lookup: CDR1 MNHEY, CDR2 SVGEGT. V shed 4 bases and J 7 bases; nucleotides not matched to a gene: 8. The CDR3 covers 15 residues.

The chain is built from TRBV21-1 and TRBJ2-3; the table assigns TRBD1, which was not confirmed against the DNA. TRBV21-1 is shown as a pseudogene. CDR3 length equals 14 residues. CDR3 in DNA: TGTGCCAGCAACAGGGCCCCAAATACCGATACGCAGTATTTT. It is translated as CASNRAPNTDTQYF.

The chain combines TRBV6-1 with TRBJ2-1, with a possible D match to TRBD1 (5 bases). The V end was cut by 0 bases, the J end by 3 bases, with 6 bases between. This CDR3 is 14 amino acids long. Germline V CDR1 and CDR2: MNHNS, SASEGT. The CDR3, as DNA: TGTGCCAGCAGTGAAGCGGGGCTCTACAATGAGCAGTTCTTC. It translates to CASSEAGLYNEQFF.

The chain employs TRBV19 and TRBJ1-1; 8 nucleotides agree with TRBD1. V lost 4 bases and J lost 1; bases outside the gene matches: 8. Germline V gives CDR1 LNHDA, CDR2 SQIVND (reference sequence). The CDR3 loop spans 16 amino acids. The CDR3 reads CASSRDRTGTNTEAFF. The CDR3 nucleotides read TGTGCCAGTAGTAGGGACAGGACGGGGACGAACACTGAAGCTTTCTTT.

The chain carries TRBV4-1 and TRBJ1-3, with a possible D match to TRBD1 (5 bases). Germline CDR1 is MGHRA and CDR2 is YSYEKL. The CDR3 runs 17 residues. V was trimmed by 1 base and J by 0 bases, leaving 13 bases between them. CDR3: CASSQGDGRRSGNTIYF. Here the CDR3 DNA reads TGCGCCAGCAGCCAAGGGGACGGGAGACGCTCTGGAAACACCATATATTTT.

The chain has TRBV5-8 and TRBJ2-2; 10 bases align to TRBD2. There are 18 residues in the CDR3. The ends lost 4 bases at V and 0 bases at J; junction bases unmatched: 9. Germline-derived CDR1 and CDR2 are SGHTS and YDEGEE. CDR3 region: CASSPYSGGRPNTGELFF. CDR3 coding DNA: TGTGCCAGCAGCCCATATAGCGGGGGGCGGCCGAACACCGGGGAGCTGTTTTTT.

The rearrangement links TRBV11-2 to TRBJ2-3; 11 nucleotides line up with TRBD2. Unmatched junction bases numbered 5, after V lost 2 bases and J lost 1 base. Per the germline V gene, CDR1 is SGHAT and CDR2 is FQNNGV. The CDR3 is made up of 17 amino acids. The CDR3 DNA follows: TGTGCCAGCAGCTTAAGACTAGCGGGGAGAGGCACAGATACGCAGTATTTT. As protein: CASSLRLAGRGTDTQYF.

The rearrangement joins TRBV2 to TRBJ1-5; the D gene is possibly TRBD1 (5 bases). Germline CDR1 reads SNHLY; CDR2 reads FYNNEI. V was shortened by 5 bases and J by 0 bases, with 20 bases between the two germline ends. The CDR3 runs to 18 residues. CDR3 in amino acids: CASSLRPTALPSNQPQHF. The DNA for the CDR3 is TGTGCCAGCAGTTTACGGCCGACAGCACTTCCTAGCAATCAGCCCCAGCATTTT.

The CDR3 sequence is CASSHPQGWDSPLHF. The CDR3 bases are TGTGCCAGCAGCCACCCTCAGGGCTGGGATTCACCCCTCCACTTT. The chain uses TRBV6-5 and TRBJ1-6, with a tentative D call TRBD1 (5 bases). CDR3 length equals 15 residues. Germline CDR1 is MNHEY and CDR2 is SVGAGI. The V gene lost 6 bases and the J gene lost 8 bases, with 17 bases spanning the gap.

This clone was seen once. The V gene is TRBV10-3, the J gene TRBJ2-7; 10 nucleotides match TRBD1. In germline, CDR1 is ENHRY, CDR2 SYGVKD. The CDR3 totals 16 residues. J was trimmed by 2 bases and V by 6 bases; bases with no gene match: 10. This chain's CDR3 is CAIRQGTGEEAYEQYF. The CDR3 coding sequence is TGTGCCATCAGGCAGGGGACAGGGGAGGAAGCCTACGAGCAGTACTTC.

The V gene is TRBV4-2, the J gene TRBJ1-2; D is ambiguous. This CDR3 has 13 amino acids. The V and J ends lost 0 bases and 4 bases respectively, with 6 bases between them. Germline-derived CDR1 and CDR2 are LGHNA and YNFKEQ. The CDR3 loop reads CASSQERAYGYTF. Written as DNA, the CDR3 is TGTGCCAGCAGCCAAGAGCGGGCCTATGGCTACACCTTC.

This chain uses TRBV2 with TRBJ2-3; TRBD2 agrees at 8 bases. The length of the CDR3 is 16 residues. Germline CDR1 and CDR2: SNHLY and FYNNEI. The J segment lost 2 bases and the V segment lost 0 bases, leaving 4 bases of the junction unmatched. CDR3 sequence reads: CASSEALAVSTDTQYF. The CDR3 DNA reads TGTGCCAGCAGTGAAGCACTAGCGGTTTCCACAGATACGCAGTATTTT.

The chain uses TRBV27 and TRBJ2-7; the match to TRBD1 covers 8 bases. The CDR3 totals 16 residues. J was trimmed by 4 bases and V by 6 bases; bases with no gene match: 14. Germline CDR1 and CDR2: MNHEY and SMNVEV (reference sequence). This CDR3 reads CASSLGRGPSGYEQYF. For the CDR3, the DNA is TGTGCCAGCAGCCTCGGCAGGGGGCCCTCAGGGTACGAGCAGTACTTC.

This rearrangement joins TRBV7-9 to TRBJ2-2; D ambiguous. Germline V lookup: CDR1 SEHNR, CDR2 FQNEAQ (reference sequence). The ends were cut back, 0 bases at V and 3 bases at J, with 5 bases in the middle. The CDR3 totals 14 residues. This CDR3 is CASSLALDTGELFF. The CDR3 DNA reads TGTGCCAGCAGCTTAGCCTTAGACACCGGGGAGCTGTTTTTT.

The rearrangement uses TRBV6-6 and TRBJ1-1; the D gene is possibly TRBD1 (5 bases). The germline gives CDR1 MNHNY, CDR2 SVGAGI (reference sequence). The V gene lost 5 bases and the J gene lost 0 bases, with 13 bases spanning the gap. This CDR3 is 15 amino acids long. In nucleotides, the CDR3 is TGTGCCAGCAGTACCCCGGCAGGGATGAACACTGAAGCTTTCTTT. Its translation is CASSTPAGMNTEAFF.

This rearrangement joins TRBV30 to TRBJ1-3; 7 nucleotides agree with TRBD1. Per the germline V gene, CDR1 is GTSNPN and CDR2 is SVGIG (reference sequence). The CDR3 sequence is 13 residues long. The ends lost 6 bases at V and 4 bases at J; junction bases unmatched: 6. The CDR3 DNA reads TGTGCCTGCCCGACAGGGTCAGGAAACACCATATATTTT. As protein: CACPTGSGNTIYF.